This T cell receptor beta chain derives from a study of breast tumors, draining lymph nodes, adjacent tissues. General study findings and limits: Compared with lymph nodes, tumors were less diverse; compared with nontumor tissue, more. Luminal-like breast cancer showed significantly greater tumor-nontumor repertoire similarity than basal-like breast cancer did. That most tumor T cells come from lymph nodes remained unproven.

From the multiplex PCR reads, TCRdb called clonotypes with MiXCR, one entry per CDR3 protein. The sample carries some 22,000 distinct CDR3 sequences, almost 70% recorded once. V shed 0 bases and J shed 1 base, with 3 bases lying between them. CDR3 size: 13 residues. Germline-derived CDR1 and CDR2 are SGHTA and FQGNSA. This clonotype was found many times. Its antigen is unknown. The rearrangement joins TRBV7-2 to TRBJ2-5; D remains unclear. The receptor comes from a female donor with breast cancer. Some clones in this sample may be carry-over from other donors' samples. Sequenced: tumor-adjacent breast tissue. CDR3 region: CASSLAVQETQYF. The CDR3 nucleotides read TGTGCCAGCAGCTTAGCGGTCCAAGAGACCCAGTACTTC. The complete variable domain, with remaining parts taken from reference TRBV7-2 and TRBJ2-5, reads GAGVSQSPSNKVTEKGKDVELRCDPISGHTALYWYRQSLGQGLEFLIYFQGNSAPDKSGLPSDRFSAERTGGSVSTLTIQRTQQEDSAVYLCASSLAVQETQYFGPGTRLLVL.